This TCR beta chain appears in the sequencing data of a study of T cells in Graves' hyperthyroidism and ophthalmopathy. Whole-study results and caveats: The authors' 13 V-J model separated ophthalmopathy from stable hyperthyroidism. Blood also contained most expanded thyroid clonotypes above 0.001. Progression to ophthalmopathy was predicted a median of 6.5 months early.

RNA transcripts provided the source from which TCR beta CDR3 regions were amplified. HTBI primers were used for first-round RT-PCR of the TCR CDR3. MiXCR, applied by TCRdb to the multiplex PCR reads, yields one record per CDR3 protein. The data show 700,000 to 950,000 distinct CDR3 sequences, with around 40% seen just once and 31% held by the top ten. This clonotype has only a few counts. Its specificity is not known. The sample consisted of blood. This clonotype originated in a woman aged 40 to 50 with Graves' hyperthyroidism.

The CDR3 spells CASSYAARVGETQYF. The CDR3 DNA follows: TGTGCCAGCAGCTACGCCGCCAGGGTTGGGGAGACCCAGTACTTC. This sequence joins TRBV6-5 and TRBJ2-5; possible D gene TRBD1, 5 bases. Trimming took 6 bases from V and 5 from J, leaving 19 bases between them. The CDR3 is 15 residues long. Germline assignment: CDR1 MNHEY and CDR2 SVGAGI.